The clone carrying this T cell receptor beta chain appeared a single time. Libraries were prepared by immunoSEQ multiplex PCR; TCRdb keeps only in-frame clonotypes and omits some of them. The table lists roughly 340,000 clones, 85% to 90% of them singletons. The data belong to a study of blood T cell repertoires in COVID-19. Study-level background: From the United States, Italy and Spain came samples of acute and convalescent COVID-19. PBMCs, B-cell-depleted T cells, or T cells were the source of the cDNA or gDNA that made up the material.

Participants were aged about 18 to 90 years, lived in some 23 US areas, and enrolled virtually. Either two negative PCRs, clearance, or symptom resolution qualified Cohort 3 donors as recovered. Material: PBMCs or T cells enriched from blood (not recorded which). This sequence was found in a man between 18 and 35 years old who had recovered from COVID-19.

CDR3 loop: CASSPLAGGLNEQFF. The CDR3 coding sequence is TGTGCCAGCTCACCACTAGCGGGAGGGCTAAATGAGCAGTTCTTC. J is TRBJ2-1 and V is TRBV18; TRBD2 aligns across 11 bases. The germline V gene encodes CDR1 KGHSH and CDR2 LQKENI. Trimming at V came to 1 base and at J to 7 bases, leaving 3 bases not matched to a gene. The CDR3 sequence is 15 residues long.